The next 11 T cell receptor beta chains were all read from a single sample in a study of blood T cells in healthy people across ages. The second PCR ran roughly 6 to 12 cycles with a sample-barcoded 5' primer and J-beta primers. MiXCR was run by TCRdb on the 5' RACE reads, yielding one entry per CDR3 protein. The sample yields some 790,000 distinct CDR3 sequences, about 30% seen once. Sequencing was performed on blood. These receptor sequences come from an elderly woman in good health.

CDR3 sequence (DNA): TGTGCCAGCAGCTCAAGCCGGGACTATGAGGCTTTCTTT. This sequence encodes CASSSSRDYEAFF. The chain couples TRBV7-2 to TRBJ1-1; D is perhaps TRBD1 (5 bases). The ends were cut back, 4 bases at V and 11 bases at J, with 17 bases in the middle. The CDR3 has 13 residues. Germline V lookup: CDR1 SGHTA, CDR2 FQGNSA. Full variable domain (rest looked up from reference TRBV7-2 and TRBJ1-1): GAGVSQSPSNKVTEKGKDVELRCDPISGHTALYWYRQSLGQGLEFLIYFQGNSAPDKSGLPSDRFSAERTGGSVSTLTIQRTQQEDSAVYLCASSSSRDYEAFFGQGTRLTVV.

This clonotype was counted many times. The rearrangement uses TRBV5-5 and TRBJ2-6; D not resolved. V lost 0 bases and J lost 3, with 10 bases in between. The germline V gene encodes CDR1 SGHKS and CDR2 YYEKEE (reference sequence). This CDR3 comprises 16 residues. For the CDR3, the DNA is TGTGCCAGCAGCTTGGCCAATTCTGGTGGGGCCAACGTCCTGACTTTC. Amino acid sequence: CASSLANSGGANVLTF.

The rearrangement links TRBV7-2 to TRBJ2-1, with 7 bases aligning to TRBD2. The CDR3 is made up of 14 amino acids. J gave up 5 bases and V 7 bases, and 8 bases lay outside the gene matches. Per germline, CDR1 SGHTA and CDR2 FQGNSA. The chain's CDR3 is CASIRGGAHNEQFF. The CDR3, as DNA: TGTGCCAGCATCCGGGGAGGGGCCCACAATGAGCAGTTCTTC.

The chain combines TRBV9 with TRBJ1-6; D call uncertain. The CDR3 contains 15 residues. Per germline, CDR1 SGDLS and CDR2 YYNGEE. Trimming left V 4 bases short and J 10 bases short, with 18 bases between. CDR3 nucleotides: TGTGCCAGCAGCCCGAGCCCGGATACGGCCTCACCCCTCCACTTT. Its protein product is CASSPSPDTASPLHF.

At least ten counts were recorded for this clonotype. The chain joins TRBV2 to TRBJ2-3; TRBD2 aligns across 7 bases. The CDR3 has 14 amino acids. In germline, CDR1 is SNHLY, CDR2 FYNNEI. The J segment lost 4 bases and the V segment lost 3 bases, leaving 4 bases of the junction unmatched. The CDR3 region has the DNA TGTGCCAGCAGTGATTCGGGGGGAGCAGATACGCAGTATTTT. Translated: CASSDSGGADTQYF.

In this sample, this clonotype turned up many times. The V and J genes are TRBV7-2 and TRBJ2-3, with D possibly being TRBD1 (5 bases). The CDR3 loop spans 12 amino acids. Looked up from germline, CDR1 is SGHTA and CDR2 is FQGNSA. The germline V and J ends were trimmed by 5 bases and 4 bases, with 7 bases remaining between them. CDR3 sequence: CASSQGSDTQYF. The DNA of the CDR3 is TGTGCCAGCAGCCAGGGATCAGATACGCAGTATTTT.

This clonotype showed up many times. The chain employs TRBV6-2 or TRBV6-3 and TRBJ2-7, with D possibly called TRBD1 or TRBD2 (5 bases each). The CDR3 runs 17 residues. V was clipped by 0 bases and J by 1 base, with 16 bases between them. Looked up from germline, CDR1 is MNHEY and CDR2 is SVGEGT. The CDR3 DNA sequence: TGTGCCAGCAGTTACTCCGGGGCCGGGGCCCGATCCTACGAGCAGTACTTC. Its translation: CASSYSGAGARSYEQYF.

This sequence joins TRBV5-1 and TRBJ2-3; D tentatively reads TRBD1 or TRBD2 (5 bases each). Germline V gene data show CDR1 as SGHRS and CDR2 as YFSETQ. The V and J ends lost 0 bases and 5 bases respectively, with 10 bases between them. The CDR3 covers 14 residues. The CDR3 region has the DNA TGCGCCAGCAGCTTGGGCAGGGCGGGAGATACGCAGTATTTT. It is translated as CASSLGRAGDTQYF.

This clonotype was counted a few times. This chain joins TRBV20-1 and TRBJ1-4; D gene ambiguous. The CDR3 is 13 amino acids. V shed 2 bases and J shed 8 bases, with 12 bases lying between them. Germline CDR1 reads DFQATT; CDR2 reads SNEGSKA (reference sequence). CDR3 sequence (DNA): TGCAGTGCTAGATATCAGGCCAACGAAAAACTGTTTTTT. Encoded protein: CSARYQANEKLFF.

V gene TRBV20-1 combines with J gene TRBJ1-2, with 11 bases lining up with TRBD1. Germline CDR1 DFQATT, CDR2 SNEGSKA (reference sequence). CDR3 size: 14 residues. J lost 8 bases, V lost 7 bases, and 12 bases had no gene match. The CDR3 is CSGRTGGAIGGYTF. CDR3 coding DNA: TGCAGTGGCCGGACAGGGGGCGCGATTGGCGGCTACACCTTC.

The table lists this clonotype with a few counts. The rearrangement uses TRBV7-9 and TRBJ2-7, with D possibly being TRBD1 or TRBD2 (5 bases each). Trimming shortened V by 0 bases and J by 3 bases, and 9 bases separated the two germline ends. The CDR3 runs to 14 residues. Germline CDR1 SEHNR, CDR2 FQNEAQ (reference sequence). CDR3 in amino acids: CASSLAGEFYEQYF. Here the CDR3 DNA reads TGTGCCAGCAGCTTAGCGGGGGAATTCTACGAGCAGTACTTC.